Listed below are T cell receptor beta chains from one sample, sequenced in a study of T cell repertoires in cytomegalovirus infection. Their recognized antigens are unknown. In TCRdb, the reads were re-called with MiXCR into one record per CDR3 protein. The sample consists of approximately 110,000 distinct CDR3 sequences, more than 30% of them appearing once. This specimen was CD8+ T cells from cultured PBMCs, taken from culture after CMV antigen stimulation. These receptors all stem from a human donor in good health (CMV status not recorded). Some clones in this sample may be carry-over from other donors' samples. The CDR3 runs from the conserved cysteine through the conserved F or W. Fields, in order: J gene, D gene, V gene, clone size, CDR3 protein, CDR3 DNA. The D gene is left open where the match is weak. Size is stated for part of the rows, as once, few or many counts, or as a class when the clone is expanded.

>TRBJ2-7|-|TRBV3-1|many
CASSQSSYEQYF
TGTGCCAGCAGCCAGAGCTCCTACGAGCAGTACTTC
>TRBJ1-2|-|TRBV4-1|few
CASSQEYGWHGGGRGYGYTF
TGCGCCAGCAGCCAAGAGTATGGCTGGCACGGGGGAGGTCGCGGCTATGGCTACACCTTC
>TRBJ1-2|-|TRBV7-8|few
CASSLGRRRDYGYTF
TGTGCCAGCAGCTTAGGGCGTCGTCGGGACTATGGCTACACCTTC
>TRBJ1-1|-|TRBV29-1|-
CSVEAELNTKAFF
TGCAGCGTTGAAGCAGAACTGAACACTAAAGCTTTCTTT
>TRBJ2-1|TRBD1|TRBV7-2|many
CASSLETGFNLEQFF
TGTGCCAGCAGCTTGGAGACAGGGTTCAATCTAGAGCAGTTCTTC
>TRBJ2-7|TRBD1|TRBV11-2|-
CASSQGQAHYEQYF
TGTGCCAGCAGCCAGGGACAGGCGCATTACGAGCAGTACTTC
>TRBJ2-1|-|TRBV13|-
CASSLTRGNEQFF
TGTGCCAGCAGCTTAACCAGGGGCAATGAGCAGTTCTTC
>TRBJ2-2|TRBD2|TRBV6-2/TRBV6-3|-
CASSYFGTSGGAVGELFF
TGTGCCAGCAGTTACTTTGGGACTAGCGGGGGGGCCGTCGGGGAGCTGTTTTTT
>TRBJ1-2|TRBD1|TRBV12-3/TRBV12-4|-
CASSPWDRGGRGYTF
TGTGCCAGCAGCCCTTGGGACAGGGGGGGAAGGGGCTACACCTTC
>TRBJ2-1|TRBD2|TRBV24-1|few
CATSDLGLAGINEQFF
TGTGCCACCAGTGATTTGGGCCTAGCGGGGATAAATGAGCAGTTCTTC
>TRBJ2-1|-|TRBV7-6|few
CASSFPSEQFF
TGTGCCAGCAGCTTCCCTAGTGAGCAGTTCTTC
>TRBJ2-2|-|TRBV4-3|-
CASSQDRGGGYTGELFF
TGCGCCAGCAGCCAAGACCGCGGAGGTGGATACACCGGGGAGCTGTTTTTT
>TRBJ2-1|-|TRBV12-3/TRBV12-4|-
CASSFAGEQFF
TGTGCCAGCAGTTTTGCCGGTGAGCAGTTCTTC
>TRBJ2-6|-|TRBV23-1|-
CASSQWPGPCGANVLTF
TGCGCCAGCAGTCAATGGCCAGGGCCCTGTGGGGCCAACGTCCTGACTTTC
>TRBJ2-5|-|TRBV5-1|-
CASSLEAGETQYF
TGCGCCAGCAGCTTGGAGGCGGGAGAGACCCAGTACTTC
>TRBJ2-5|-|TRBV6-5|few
CASSYSASVQETQYF
TGTGCCAGCAGTTACTCGGCTAGCGTCCAAGAGACCCAGTACTTC
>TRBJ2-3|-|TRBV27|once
CASSLSYSITDMQYF
TGTGCCAGCAGTTTATCGTACAGTATAACAGATATGCAGTATTTT
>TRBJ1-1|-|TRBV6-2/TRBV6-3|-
CASSPSSGTNTEAFF
TGTGCCAGCAGTCCCTCATCCGGGACTAACACTGAAGCTTTCTTT
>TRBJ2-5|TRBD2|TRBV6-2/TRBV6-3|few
CASSYLSRTSGGQETQYF
TGTGCCAGCAGTTACTTATCCCGGACTAGCGGGGGACAAGAGACCCAGTACTTC
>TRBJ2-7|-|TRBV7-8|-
CASSREVLGPHAYEQYF
TGTGCCAGCAGCCGAGAGGTTTTGGGTCCTCATGCCTACGAGCAGTACTTC
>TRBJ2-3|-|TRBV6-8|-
CASSWGSTDTQYF
TGTGCCAGCAGTTGGGGAAGCACAGATACGCAGTATTTT
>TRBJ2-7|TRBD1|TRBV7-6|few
CASSLQGATYEQYF
TGTGCCAGCAGCTTACAGGGGGCCACCTACGAGCAGTACTTC
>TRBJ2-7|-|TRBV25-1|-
CAIDAGAGEQYF
TGTGCCATCGACGCTGGGGCAGGCGAGCAGTACTTC
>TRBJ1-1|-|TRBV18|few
CASSPDPRIGGLMNTEAFF
TGTGCCAGCTCACCGGACCCAAGAATAGGGGGGCTCATGAACACTGAAGCTTTCTTT
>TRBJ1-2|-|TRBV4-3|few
CASSQDGRHGYTF
TGCGCCAGCAGCCAAGATGGTCGACATGGCTACACCTTC
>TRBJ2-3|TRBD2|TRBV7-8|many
CASSLSGGMGTDTQYF
TGTGCCAGCAGCTTATCGGGGGGTATGGGCACAGATACGCAGTATTTT
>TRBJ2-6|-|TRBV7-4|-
CASNPNGRPSPGANVLTF
TGTGCCAGCAACCCTAATGGACGCCCCAGCCCTGGGGCCAACGTCCTGACTTTC
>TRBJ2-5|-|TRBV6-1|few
CASSEPLRGHARETQYF
TGTGCCAGCAGTGAACCCCTGCGGGGACACGCTCGCGAGACCCAGTACTTC
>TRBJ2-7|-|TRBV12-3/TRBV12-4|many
CASSLCQGFILFYEQYF
TGTGCCAGCAGTTTATGTCAGGGGTTCATCCTTTTCTACGAGCAGTACTTC
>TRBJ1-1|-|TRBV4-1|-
CASSQGPAGDTEAFF
TGCGCCAGCAGCCAAGGACCTGCTGGGGACACTGAAGCTTTCTTT
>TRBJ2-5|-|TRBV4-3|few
CASSQDVGAVQYF
TGCGCCAGCAGCCAAGATGTTGGGGCTGTCCAGTACTTC
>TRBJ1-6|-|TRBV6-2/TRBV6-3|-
CASSIRPGRGSPLHF
TGTGCCAGCAGCATTCGACCCGGAAGAGGGTCACCCCTCCACTTT
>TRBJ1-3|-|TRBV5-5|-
CASSQTLGSGNTIYF
TGTGCCAGCAGCCAGACTTTAGGCTCTGGAAACACCATATATTTT
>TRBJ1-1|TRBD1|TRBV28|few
CPPRLGTAMNTEAFF
TGTCCCCCCAGATTGGGGACAGCGATGAACACTGAAGCTTTCTTT
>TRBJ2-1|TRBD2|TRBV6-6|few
CASSYGSGGVYEQFF
TGTGCCAGCAGTTACGGTAGCGGGGGGGTCTATGAGCAGTTCTTC
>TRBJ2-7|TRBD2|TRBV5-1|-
CASSDASGGAYEQYF
TGCGCCAGCAGCGACGCTAGCGGGGGGGCCTACGAGCAGTACTTC
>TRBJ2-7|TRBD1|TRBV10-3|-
CAISQSSGGTYEQYF
TGTGCCATCAGTCAATCCTCAGGGGGTACATACGAGCAGTACTTC
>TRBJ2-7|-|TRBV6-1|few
CASSETGNEQYF
TGTGCCAGCAGTGAGACAGGTAACGAGCAGTACTTC
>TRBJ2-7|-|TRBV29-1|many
CSVEVKEGRHSYEQYF
TGCAGCGTTGAAGTGAAAGAGGGCCGACACTCCTACGAGCAGTACTTC
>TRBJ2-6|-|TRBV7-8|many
CASSQRGASRGANVLTF
TGTGCCAGCAGCCAAAGGGGGGCCTCAAGGGGGGCCAACGTCCTGACTTTC
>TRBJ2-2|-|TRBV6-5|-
CASSYGDGWNTGELFF
TGTGCCAGCAGTTACGGGGACGGCTGGAACACCGGGGAGCTGTTTTTT
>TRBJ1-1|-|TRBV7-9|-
CASSLDSMNTEAFF
TGTGCCAGCAGCTTAGACAGTATGAACACTGAAGCTTTCTTT
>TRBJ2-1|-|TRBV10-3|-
CAISERDFNEQFF
TGTGCCATCAGTGAGCGGGACTTCAATGAGCAGTTCTTC
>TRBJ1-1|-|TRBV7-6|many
CASSLDGVGGTAEAFF
TGTGCCAGCAGCTTAGATGGGGTAGGGGGGACTGCTGAAGCTTTCTTT
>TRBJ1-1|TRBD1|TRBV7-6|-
CASSRTGDRNTEAFF
TGTGCCAGCAGCCGGACAGGGGACAGGAACACTGAAGCTTTCTTT
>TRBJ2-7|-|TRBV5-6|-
CASSLTIGGIPPYEQYF
TGTGCCAGCAGCTTGACCATCGGGGGAATCCCCCCCTACGAGCAGTACTTC
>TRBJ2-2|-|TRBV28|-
CASTYTGELFF
TGTGCCAGCACCTACACCGGGGAGCTGTTTTTT
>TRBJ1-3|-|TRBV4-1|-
CASSQDTNSGNTIYF
TGCGCCAGCAGCCAAGACACAAACTCTGGAAACACCATATATTTT
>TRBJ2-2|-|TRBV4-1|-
CASSPEFGGAGELFF
TGCGCCAGCAGCCCGGAATTCGGGGGCGCCGGGGAGCTGTTTTTT
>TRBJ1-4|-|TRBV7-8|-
CASSLWAFRGSFEKLFF
TGTGCCAGCAGCTTATGGGCGTTCAGGGGTTCGTTCGAAAAACTGTTTTTT
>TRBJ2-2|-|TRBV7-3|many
CASSSRQRYTGELFF
TGTGCCAGCAGCTCTCGACAGCGATACACCGGGGAGCTGTTTTTT
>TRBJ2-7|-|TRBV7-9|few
CASSQQKYEQYF
TGTGCCAGCAGCCAACAAAAATACGAGCAGTACTTC
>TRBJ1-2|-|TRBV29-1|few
CSVEDEEGLLYGYTF
TGCAGCGTTGAAGACGAGGAGGGTCTTCTGTATGGCTACACCTTC
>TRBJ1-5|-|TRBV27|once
CASSFSSNQPQHF
TGTGCCAGCAGTTTCTCAAGCAATCAGCCCCAGCATTTT
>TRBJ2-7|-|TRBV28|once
CASSFGQAYEQYF
TGTGCCAGCTCCTTTGGGCAGGCCTACGAGCAGTACTTC